The 2 T cell receptor beta chains presented below share a single source sample, sequenced in a study of blood T cell repertoires in COVID-19. Sequencing was performed with immunoSEQ multiplex PCR; in TCRdb, only in-frame clones are kept and a portion is missing. Of 250,000 or so clones listed, 65% to 90% are singletons. Material: peripheral blood. Receptors were obtained from a man aged 25-45 years with active or convalescent COVID-19.

The chain is built from TRBV12-3 or TRBV12-4 and TRBJ1-1; TRBD1 matches at 7 bases. There are 13 residues in the CDR3. V dropped 6 bases and J dropped 4; count of bases not matched to a gene: 5. The CDR3: CASRKGGITEAFF. The CDR3 DNA reads TGTGCCAGCAGAAAAGGGGGCATCACTGAAGCTTTCTTT.

The table lists this clone with a count of one. V is TRBV5-1 and J is TRBJ2-1, with 8 bases identical to TRBD1. The CDR3 contains 15 residues. CDR1 and CDR2 (germline): SGHRS, YFSETQ. With V trimmed by 2 bases and J by 8 bases, 9 bases remained unmatched. The CDR3: CASSFSQGAVYEQFF. CDR3 DNA: TGCGCCAGCAGCTTCTCCCAGGGGGCGGTTTATGAGCAGTTCTTC.